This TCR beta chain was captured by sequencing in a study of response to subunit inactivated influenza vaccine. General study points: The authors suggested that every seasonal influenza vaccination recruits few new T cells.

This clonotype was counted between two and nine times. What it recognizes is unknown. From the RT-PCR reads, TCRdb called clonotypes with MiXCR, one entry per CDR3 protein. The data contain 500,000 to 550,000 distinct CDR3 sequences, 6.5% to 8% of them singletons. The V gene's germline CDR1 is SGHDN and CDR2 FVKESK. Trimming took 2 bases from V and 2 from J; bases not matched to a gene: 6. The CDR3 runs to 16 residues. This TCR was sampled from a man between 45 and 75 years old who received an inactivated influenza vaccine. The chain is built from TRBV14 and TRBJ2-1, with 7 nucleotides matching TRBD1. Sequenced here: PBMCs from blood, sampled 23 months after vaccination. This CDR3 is CASSQTRGSTYNEQFF. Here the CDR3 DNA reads TGTGCCAGCAGCCAAACCAGGGGGTCCACCTACAATGAGCAGTTCTTC.